Below, 11 T cell receptor beta chains from the same sample are listed, as sequenced in a study of blood T cell repertoires in COVID-19. Repertoires were generated with immunoSEQ multiplex PCR, while TCRdb's copy carries only in-frame clones and drops some. This repertoire shows 80,000 to 95,000 clones, 81% found once; its top ten account for approximately 44%. The sample comprised peripheral blood. Receptors were obtained from a man older than 75 with acute or convalescent COVID-19.

This chain joins TRBV7-2 and TRBJ1-5; D is ambiguous. V lost 6 bases, J lost 0 bases, and 12 bases lay in between. CDR1 is SGHTA and CDR2 is FQGNSA in the germline V gene. The CDR3 sequence is 15 residues long. CDR3 sequence: CASRLEVYSNQPQHF. The CDR3 DNA is TGTGCCAGCAGGCTGGAGGTTTATAGCAATCAGCCCCAGCATTTT.

V and J are TRBV9 and TRBJ2-1; 11 nucleotides align to TRBD2. The CDR3 consists of 16 residues. From germline, CDR1 is SGDLS and CDR2 YYNGEE. After removal of 4 bases from V and 5 bases from J, the junction contained 8 bases not matched to a gene. The CDR3 loop is CASSSRLAGRDNEQFF. The CDR3 nucleotides are TGTGCCAGCAGCTCGCGACTAGCGGGAAGAGACAATGAGCAGTTCTTC.

This clone has more than one count but fewer than ten. The chain joins TRBV30 to TRBJ1-3; D is undetermined. V lost 2 bases to trimming and J lost 0 bases, with 5 bases between them. Looked up from germline, CDR1 is GTSNPN and CDR2 is SVGIG (reference sequence). The CDR3 runs 13 residues. CDR3 nucleotides: TGTGCCTGGAGTACAATCTCTGGAAACACCATATATTTT. Its protein product is CAWSTISGNTIYF.

The genes are TRBV3-1 (or the pseudogene TRBV3-2) and TRBJ1-5, with D tentatively TRBD1 (6 bases). The length of the CDR3 is 14 residues. Trimming took 4 bases from V and 5 from J, leaving 12 bases between them. The germline CDR1 and CDR2 sequences are LGHDT and YNNKEL (reference sequence). CDR3 in amino acids: CASSLGQLYQPQHF. The DNA of the CDR3 is TGTGCCAGCAGCCTTGGACAGCTTTATCAGCCCCAGCATTTT.

This chain joins TRBV2 and TRBJ2-6; possibly TRBD2 for D (5 bases). Trimming took 0 bases from V and 4 from J, leaving 7 bases between them. CDR3 size: 15 residues. Germline CDR1 SNHLY, CDR2 FYNNEI. CDR3: CASSEARVGANVLTF. For the CDR3, the DNA is TGTGCCAGCAGTGAAGCGCGGGTGGGGGCCAACGTCCTGACTTTC.

The chain is built from TRBV6-5 and TRBJ1-1, with D possibly matching TRBD1 (5 bases). The CDR3 has 11 residues. V was clipped by 5 bases and J by 7 bases, with 8 bases between them. CDR1 is MNHEY and CDR2 is SVGAGI in the germline V gene. The CDR3 coding sequence is TGTGCCAGCAGTCACAGGAATGAAGCTTTCTTT. Amino acid sequence: CASSHRNEAFF.

V usage is TRBV9 and J usage is TRBJ2-1; TRBD2 aligns across 8 bases. CDR1 and CDR2 from the germline V gene are SGDLS and YYNGEE. The CDR3 consists of 17 residues. The J segment lost 1 base and the V segment lost 4 bases, leaving 10 bases of the junction unmatched. The CDR3 DNA follows: TGTGCCAGCAGCCCTCGGGTTAGCGGGACGTCCTACAATGAGCAGTTCTTC. Its translation: CASSPRVSGTSYNEQFF.

CDR3 in DNA: TGTGCCAGCAGTTTGCCGGGACTAGCGGGGCCCTACAATGAGCAGTTCTTC. As protein: CASSLPGLAGPYNEQFF. This chain connects TRBV28 to TRBJ2-1; 13 nucleotides line up with TRBD2. Germline V lookup: CDR1 MDHEN, CDR2 SYDVKM. After removal of 3 bases from V and 2 bases from J, the junction contained 4 bases not matched to a gene. The CDR3 is 17 amino acids.

The chain joins TRBV30 to TRBJ1-2; weak D call: TRBD1 (6 bases). In germline, CDR1 is GTSNPN, CDR2 SVGIG (reference sequence). This CDR3 is built from 12 residues. V lost 2 bases and J 8 bases, leaving 12 bases between the germline ends. CDR3 in DNA: TGTGCCTGGAGTTGGGGGCTCGGCGGCTACACCTTC. It yields the protein CAWSWGLGGYTF.

This chain joins TRBV7-2 and TRBJ2-7, with 8 bases fitting TRBD2. Per germline, CDR1 SGHTA and CDR2 FQGNSA. V was pared by 3 bases and J by 9 bases, with 7 bases of the junction left unmatched. The CDR3 loop spans 13 amino acids. The chain's CDR3 is CASSFRGGRGQYF. CDR3 in DNA: TGTGCCAGCAGCTTTCGCGGGGGGAGGGGGCAGTACTTC.

The chain links TRBV29-1 to TRBJ2-2; D might be TRBD1 (7 bases). The length of the CDR3 is 13 residues. CDR1 SQVTM and CDR2 ANQGSEA come from the germline V gene. V was trimmed by 6 bases and J by 4 bases, leaving 12 bases between them. CDR3 in DNA: TGCAGCGTCCACAGGGGACTCACCGGGGAGCTGTTTTTT. It translates to CSVHRGLTGELFF.